The TCR beta chain under discussion was sequenced for a study of blood T cells in healthy people across ages (dated by TCRdb to the mid-2010s). For the study in its entirety: Template switching captured roughly one uniquely barcoded TCR beta cDNA molecule per two T cells in model experiments. To track age-related changes in TCR beta repertoire diversity, the study relied on deep sequencing normalized with unique cDNA molecular identifiers. The donors were split into four age groups: young (average about 15 years), middle-aged (over 35), aged (more than 60) and long-lived (approximately 80). To avoid experimental bias, donors of different ages were distributed randomly across sequencing lanes. The study analyzed two additional independent replicas of 1 million unique cDNA reads from the same blood draw for two donors, one aged 18 to 29 and one aged 80 or older.

The approximately 39 donors, aged 6 to 90 years, were systemically healthy Caucasian individuals from Russia. About 9.1 milliliters of peripheral blood were collected from each donor into EDTA-treated Vacutainer tubes. PBMCs were isolated by Ficoll-Paque density-gradient centrifugation, with at least 7 million obtained per sample. Trizol reagent was used to extract total RNA from PBMCs, with at least 6 micrograms per sample. For every donor, an aliquot of PBMCs went through flow cytometry to measure the percentages of naive CD45RAhigh/CD27high T cells. The study at large found these results: Bulk unsorted PBMC profiling prevented conclusive comparison of naive and antigen-experienced compartments. The long-lived group showed more naive CD4+ T cells, fewer expanded clones and increased TCR diversity than the aged group, suggesting age selection. Observed TCR beta diversity per million T cells fell roughly linearly with age, and a significant reduction was already apparent by age about 38. There was a strong correlation between observed TCR beta diversity and the percentage of naive T cells measured by flow cytometry. Because the CMV infection status of the donors was unknown, age-related changes in expanded clonotypes may potentially have been confounded. Estimates of total diversity from one million sequenced T cells were regarded as lower bounds and underestimates.

Libraries were built with 5' RACE. TCRdb shows the sequencer as Illumina HiSeq 2500. A second PCR of roughly 7 to 11 cycles was performed with a sample-barcoded 5' primer and a J-beta primer mix. Each TCR beta cDNA molecule received a unique molecular identifier from a template-switch 5' adaptor carrying 12 random nucleotides. Each sample yielded at least 2.5 million CDR3-containing paired-end reads. All of the RNA was converted into first-strand cDNA using the Mint cDNA synthesis kit, with a TRBC-specific oligonucleotide serving as the primer. Following uracil-DNA glycosylase treatment, all cDNA underwent a first 18-cycle PCR with the universal primers M1SS and BC2_uni_R. The original methods were these. For normalization, 1 million high-quality reads were randomly selected from each sample, with every read carrying a distinct molecular identifier. Reads sharing molecular identifiers were discarded rather than binned into consensus sequences. MiTCR, run with a Q25 quality threshold and the strictest error-elimination algorithm, handled CDR3 identification, clonotype clustering and error correction. A nonparametric unseen species model with Euler transformation was used to estimate lower-bound total TCR beta diversity. Clones were called with MiXCR by TCRdb after fastp trimmed the public reads at Q25, and only in-frame beta chains were retained. Every distinct CDR3 protein forms one entry, paired with its most common genes and DNA. TCRdb's processing, not the authors', yielded these V and J calls. This sample holds around 600,000 distinct CDR3 sequences; more than 45% were observed only once. 20% to 25% of the sample rests with the top ten.

A remark on this clonotype: Which antigen it targets is not known. No base qualities exist here, and no much larger clone lies one base off it.

The origin of this receptor is a man at least 80 years old in good health. Sequenced input: blood.

DNA sequence: TGTGCCAGCAGCTTAAATAGCTTAAAAGAGACCCAGTACTTC. It translates to CASSLNSLKETQYF. The sequence links TRBV7-6 to TRBJ2-5; no D segment can be confidently identified. The V and J ends are trimmed by 2 bases and 3 bases, leaving 10 bases between them. The CDR3 has 14 amino acids, counting the end cysteine and phenylalanine. Kept here is only the CDR3 DNA, which spans 42 bases and is read in frame from base 1. Reading the germline V gene gives CDR1 SGHVS and CDR2 FNYEAQ.